These T cell receptor beta chains were read from a single sample in a study of molecular identifiers for immune sequencing clone quantification. TCRdb recomputed calls from the PCR reads with MiXCR, one row per CDR3 protein. The sample contains more than 9,500 distinct CDR3 sequences, about 17% of which appear only once. Sequencing was carried out using naive CD8+ T cells from blood, with Jurkat cell RNA spiked in. Receptors originate from a human donor in good health. Some libraries in this study had Jurkat cell RNA spiked in. Both conserved end residues are part of each CDR3. The order of the fields is J gene, clone size, V gene, D gene, CDR3 protein, CDR3 DNA. The D gene is left open where the match is weak. A row's size may be missing; if present it is once, few, many or a size class.

j_gene: TRBJ2-3; abundance: many; v_gene: TRBV11-2; d_gene: TRBD2; CDR3aa: CASSFSGSPDTQYF; CDR3nt: TGTGCCAGCAGCTTTAGCGGGAGCCCAGATACGCAGTATTTT
j_gene: TRBJ2-6; abundance: many; v_gene: TRBV9; d_gene: -; CDR3aa: CASSGHPFGTSGANVLTF; CDR3nt: TGTGCCAGCAGCGGGCATCCCTTTGGTACTTCTGGGGCCAACGTCCTGACTTTC
j_gene: TRBJ2-5; abundance: medium-sized; v_gene: TRBV27; d_gene: TRBD1; CDR3aa: CASSPLDRQETQYF; CDR3nt: TGTGCCAGCAGTCCCCTGGACAGGCAAGAGACCCAGTACTTC
j_gene: TRBJ2-1; abundance: -; v_gene: TRBV7-9; d_gene: -; CDR3aa: CASSFKGAGDNAQFF; CDR3nt: TGTGCCAGCAGCTTTAAGGGCGCGGGCGACAATGCGCAGTTCTTC
j_gene: TRBJ1-1; abundance: once; v_gene: TRBV29-1; d_gene: -; CDR3aa: CSVEGIGMGGLAEAFF; CDR3nt: TGCAGCGTTGAGGGAATCGGAATGGGTGGGTTAGCTGAAGCCTTCTTT
j_gene: TRBJ1-4; abundance: medium-sized; v_gene: TRBV14; d_gene: -; CDR3aa: CASSPGRGAYNEKLFF; CDR3nt: TGTGCCAGCAGTCCCGGCCGGGGCGCGTATAATGAAAAACTGTTTTTT
j_gene: TRBJ1-2; abundance: -; v_gene: TRBV7-6; d_gene: TRBD1; CDR3aa: CASNFSGGPYGYTF; CDR3nt: TGTGCCAGCAACTTCTCAGGGGGCCCCTATGGCTACACCTTC
j_gene: TRBJ2-1; abundance: many; v_gene: TRBV3-1; d_gene: -; CDR3aa: CASSPFLRIEQFF; CDR3nt: TGTGCCAGCAGTCCATTTCTCAGGATTGAGCAGTTCTTC
j_gene: TRBJ1-1; abundance: medium-sized; v_gene: TRBV7-2; d_gene: -; CDR3aa: CASSPRILRNTEAFF; CDR3nt: TGTGCCAGCAGCCCCAGGATTTTAAGGAACACTGAAGCTTTCTTT
j_gene: TRBJ2-3; abundance: many; v_gene: TRBV19; d_gene: -; CDR3aa: CASSVESNTDTQYF; CDR3nt: TGTGCCAGTAGCGTGGAGTCTAACACAGATACGCAGTATTTT
j_gene: TRBJ2-2; abundance: many; v_gene: TRBV2; d_gene: TRBD2; CDR3aa: CASTSWGVGLGEGELFF; CDR3nt: TGTGCCAGCACCAGCTGGGGAGTGGGACTAGGAGAAGGGGAGCTGTTTTTT
j_gene: TRBJ2-1; abundance: few; v_gene: TRBV24-1; d_gene: TRBD1; CDR3aa: CATSAGTGGDSASYNEQFF; CDR3nt: TGTGCCACCAGTGCTGGGACAGGGGGTGACAGCGCCTCCTACAATGAGCAGTTCTTC
j_gene: TRBJ2-7; abundance: -; v_gene: TRBV5-1; d_gene: TRBD1; CDR3aa: CASSSPTGGSTVNGQYF; CDR3nt: TGCGCCAGCAGCTCCCCAACAGGGGGTTCAACGGTCAACGGGCAGTACTTC
j_gene: TRBJ2-3; abundance: -; v_gene: TRBV27; d_gene: -; CDR3aa: CASSAQAADTQYF; CDR3nt: TGTGCCAGCAGTGCCCAAGCGGCAGATACGCAGTATTTT
j_gene: TRBJ2-3; abundance: medium-sized; v_gene: TRBV7-2; d_gene: -; CDR3aa: CASSSRQGLNSDTQYF; CDR3nt: TGTGCCAGCAGCTCCCGACAAGGACTAAACTCAGATACGCAGTATTTT
j_gene: TRBJ2-7; abundance: medium-sized; v_gene: TRBV3-1; d_gene: TRBD2; CDR3aa: CASSQRGERTYEQYF; CDR3nt: TGTGCCAGCAGCCAACGGGGGGAGCGGACCTACGAGCAGTACTTC
j_gene: TRBJ2-7; abundance: many; v_gene: TRBV5-5; d_gene: -; CDR3aa: CASSPRSTYEQYF; CDR3nt: TGTGCCAGCAGCCCCCGGTCCACCTACGAGCAGTACTTC
j_gene: TRBJ2-7; abundance: few; v_gene: TRBV12-5; d_gene: -; CDR3aa: CASGLYPGREQYF; CDR3nt: TGTGCTAGTGGTTTGTATCCGGGGCGCGAGCAGTACTTC
j_gene: TRBJ2-5; abundance: many; v_gene: TRBV9; d_gene: -; CDR3aa: CASSVGGADQETQYF; CDR3nt: TGTGCCAGCAGCGTAGGGGGAGCGGACCAAGAGACCCAGTACTTC
j_gene: TRBJ2-7; abundance: -; v_gene: TRBV9; d_gene: TRBD2; CDR3aa: CASSLRGLAGYSSEQYF; CDR3nt: TGTGCCAGCAGCTTAAGAGGACTAGCGGGGTATTCTTCCGAGCAGTACTTC
j_gene: TRBJ2-3; abundance: many; v_gene: TRBV27; d_gene: -; CDR3aa: CASMGQGTPDTQYF; CDR3nt: TGTGCCAGCATGGGTCAGGGGACCCCAGATACGCAGTATTTT
j_gene: TRBJ2-1; abundance: many; v_gene: TRBV4-1; d_gene: -; CDR3aa: CASSPSAMGLYNEQFF; CDR3nt: TGCGCCAGCAGTCCAAGCGCCATGGGTCTCTACAATGAGCAGTTCTTC
j_gene: TRBJ2-1; abundance: many; v_gene: TRBV7-9; d_gene: -; CDR3aa: CASSWGGTDPYNEQFF; CDR3nt: TGTGCCAGCAGCTGGGGGGGGACAGACCCCTACAATGAGCAGTTCTTC
j_gene: TRBJ2-5; abundance: many; v_gene: TRBV7-9; d_gene: -; CDR3aa: CASSWPQGWADQETQYF; CDR3nt: TGTGCCAGCAGCTGGCCCCAGGGATGGGCGGACCAAGAGACCCAGTACTTC
j_gene: TRBJ2-4; abundance: many; v_gene: TRBV21-1; d_gene: -; CDR3aa: CASSKKRREGRLSKIKNIQYF; CDR3nt: TGTGCCAGCAGCAAAAAACGGCGGGAGGGCCGACTTTCCAAAATCAAAAACATTCAGTACTTC
j_gene: TRBJ2-7; abundance: many; v_gene: TRBV7-9; d_gene: -; CDR3aa: CASSSSGSSYEQYF; CDR3nt: TGTGCCAGCAGCTCGTCGGGCTCTAGCTACGAGCAGTACTTC
j_gene: TRBJ2-1; abundance: medium-sized; v_gene: TRBV4-1; d_gene: -; CDR3aa: CASSPSRAGPYNEQFF; CDR3nt: TGCGCCAGCAGCCCATCTAGGGCGGGGCCCTACAATGAGCAGTTCTTC
j_gene: TRBJ2-5; abundance: -; v_gene: TRBV9; d_gene: -; CDR3aa: CASSTRGSGTDETQYF; CDR3nt: TGTGCCAGCAGCACCCGGGGTAGCGGGACAGACGAGACCCAGTACTTC
j_gene: TRBJ2-5; abundance: medium-sized; v_gene: TRBV7-2; d_gene: TRBD2; CDR3aa: CASSFPAGGLGLETQYF; CDR3nt: TGTGCCAGCAGCTTCCCAGCGGGAGGCCTCGGTTTAGAGACCCAGTACTTC
j_gene: TRBJ2-5; abundance: many; v_gene: TRBV20-1; d_gene: -; CDR3aa: CSARDHRVVKETQYF; CDR3nt: TGCAGTGCTAGAGATCATCGGGTAGTAAAAGAGACCCAGTACTTC
j_gene: TRBJ2-7; abundance: -; v_gene: TRBV9; d_gene: -; CDR3aa: CASSDPNSYEQYF; CDR3nt: TGTGCCAGCAGCGACCCGAACTCCTACGAGCAGTACTTC
j_gene: TRBJ2-7; abundance: few; v_gene: TRBV12-3/TRBV12-4; d_gene: TRBD1; CDR3aa: CASRGTVSYEQYF; CDR3nt: TGTGCCAGCAGGGGGACAGTCTCCTACGAGCAGTACTTC
j_gene: TRBJ2-1; abundance: few; v_gene: TRBV4-3; d_gene: TRBD1; CDR3aa: CASSQQLRDRGPDEQFF; CDR3nt: TGCGCCAGCAGCCAACAACTCCGGGACAGGGGGCCCGATGAGCAGTTCTTC
j_gene: TRBJ1-5; abundance: medium-sized; v_gene: TRBV27; d_gene: -; CDR3aa: CASSLLGVNQPQHF; CDR3nt: TGTGCCAGCAGTTTATTAGGGGTGAATCAGCCCCAGCATTTT
j_gene: TRBJ2-3; abundance: -; v_gene: TRBV7-6; d_gene: TRBD2; CDR3aa: CASSLVAGPTDTHYF; CDR3nt: TGTGCCAGCAGCTTGGTAGCGGGCCCCACAGATACGCATTATTTT
j_gene: TRBJ2-7; abundance: many; v_gene: TRBV27; d_gene: -; CDR3aa: CASSSSLSSRIYEQYF; CDR3nt: TGTGCCAGCAGTTCCAGCCTGTCTTCTCGAATCTACGAGCAGTACTTC
j_gene: TRBJ1-1; abundance: few; v_gene: TRBV5-6; d_gene: -; CDR3aa: CASSTADSPKRNTGAFF; CDR3nt: TGTGCCAGCAGCACAGCCGACAGCCCAAAACGGAACACTGGAGCTTTCTTT
j_gene: TRBJ2-7; abundance: -; v_gene: TRBV2; d_gene: -; CDR3aa: CASTDASYERCF; CDR3nt: TGTGCCAGTACGGACGCTAGCTACGAGCGGTGCTTC
j_gene: TRBJ2-1; abundance: medium-sized; v_gene: TRBV7-8; d_gene: TRBD2; CDR3aa: CASSLAGLAGNNEQFF; CDR3nt: TGTGCCAGCAGCTTAGCCGGACTAGCGGGAAACAATGAGCAGTTCTTC
j_gene: TRBJ2-7; abundance: many; v_gene: TRBV29-1; d_gene: -; CDR3aa: CSGLGGTSYEQYF; CDR3nt: TGCAGCGGCTTAGGGGGGACTTCCTACGAGCAGTACTTC
j_gene: TRBJ2-2; abundance: -; v_gene: TRBV11-3; d_gene: -; CDR3aa: CASSYPGVNTGELFF; CDR3nt: TGTGCCAGCAGCTACCCGGGAGTTAACACCGGGGAGCTGTTTTTT
j_gene: TRBJ1-1; abundance: many; v_gene: TRBV7-8; d_gene: -; CDR3aa: CASIGGGRAIEAFF; CDR3nt: TGTGCCAGCATAGGGGGGGGGCGGGCCATTGAAGCTTTCTTT
j_gene: TRBJ2-7; abundance: -; v_gene: TRBV4-3; d_gene: -; CDR3aa: CASSQGHRYEQYF; CDR3nt: TGCGCCAGCAGCCAGGGACACAGGTACGAGCAGTACTTT
j_gene: TRBJ2-1; abundance: -; v_gene: TRBV7-6; d_gene: -; CDR3aa: CASSLGGPYNEQFF; CDR3nt: TGTGCCAGCAGCTTAGGTGGTCCCTACAATGAGCAGTTCTTC